One sample yielded the 24 T cell receptor beta chains listed below, sequenced in a study of immune characterization of retroperitoneal liposarcoma. MiXCR was run by TCRdb on the PCR reads, yielding one entry per CDR3 protein. This table holds under 13,000 distinct CDR3 sequences, about a quarter found once. The sample consisted of tumor tissue. The receptors derive from a male donor with retroperitoneal liposarcoma.

There are a few counts of this clonotype. This chain's CDR3 is CASSLDRGGGGGEQYF. The CDR3 region has the DNA TGTGCCAGCAGCTTAGATCGAGGCGGCGGGGGGGGGGAGCAGTACTTC. The V and J genes are TRBV11-2 and TRBJ2-7, with 9 nucleotides matching TRBD2. Germline CDR1 is SGHAT and CDR2 is FQNNGV. J lost 7 bases, V lost 0 bases, and 10 bases had no gene match. This CDR3 is built from 16 residues.

The chain combines TRBV6-6 with TRBJ1-5; the match to TRBD1 covers 7 bases. Germline V gene data show CDR1 as MNHNY and CDR2 as SVGAGI (reference sequence). The CDR3 loop spans 13 amino acids. The V and J ends lost 2 bases and 5 bases, in that order; junction bases with no gene match: 0. The CDR3 bases are TGTGCCAGCAGTTACCAGGGGGATCAGCCCCAGCATTTT. Translating it yields CASSYQGDQPQHF.

This clonotype has more than one count but fewer than ten. The chain has TRBV5-4 and TRBJ2-6; 8 nucleotides line up with TRBD1. J lost 0 bases, V lost 3 bases, and 8 bases had no gene match. The length of the CDR3 is 18 residues. The V gene's germline CDR1 is SGHNT and CDR2 YYREEE (reference sequence). The CDR3 here is CASSWGNRGVSGANVLTF. The CDR3 DNA reads TGTGCCAGCAGCTGGGGGAACAGGGGGGTCTCTGGGGCCAACGTCCTGACTTTC.

In regard to this clonotype: A read error is possible here, since a much larger clone lies one base away. J is TRBJ2-1 and V is TRBV7-3; 8 bases line up with TRBD2. The V gene's germline CDR1 is SGHTA and CDR2 FQGTGA. This CDR3 has 15 residues. CDR3 DNA: TGTGCCAACAGCTTATTTAGCGGGGACTACAATGAGCAGTTCTTC. Amino acid sequence: CANSLFSGDYNEQFF. The full variable domain, rest sourced from reference TRBV7-3 and TRBJ2-1, is GAGVSQTPSNKVTEKGKYVELRCDPISGHTALYWYRQSLGQGPEFLIYFQGTGAADDSGLPNDRFFAVRPEGSVSTLKIQRTERGDSAVYLCANSLFSGDYNEQFFGPGTRLTVL.

This clonotype was recorded at least ten times. The chain employs TRBV12-3 or TRBV12-4 and TRBJ2-1; no clear D. Between the trimmed V and J ends, which lost 3 bases and 9 bases, there was a span of 9 bases. The CDR3 contains 12 residues. This CDR3 reads CASSFDPSEQFF. CDR3 sequence (DNA): TGTGCCAGCAGTTTCGATCCCAGTGAGCAGTTCTTC.

This clonotype appeared many times. The CDR3 nucleotides read TGTGCCACCCGGGGGGGGGTGGGCACAGATACGCAGTATTTT. Residues: CATRGGVGTDTQYF. The genes are TRBV25-1 and TRBJ2-3, with 8 nucleotides matching TRBD2. This CDR3 comprises 14 residues. Germline V gene data show CDR1 as MGHDK and CDR2 as SYGVNS. With V trimmed by 10 bases and J by 1 base, 7 bases remained unmatched.

Ten or more counts support this clonotype. The V gene is TRBV7-8, the J gene TRBJ1-2; the D is unclear. The V gene lost 5 bases and the J gene lost 4 bases, with 8 bases spanning the gap. The CDR3 has 12 amino acids. Germline values: CDR1 SGHVS, CDR2 FQNEAQ. In nucleotides, the CDR3 is TGTGCCAGCAGCCTCACCACCTATGGCTACACCTTC. Protein product: CASSLTTYGYTF.

The rearrangement uses TRBV6-1 and TRBJ1-3, with unresolved D. Germline V lookup: CDR1 MNHNS, CDR2 SASEGT. The CDR3 runs 13 residues. Trimming shortened V by 7 bases and J by 2 bases, and 9 bases separated the two germline ends. CDR3 DNA sequence: TGTGCCAGCAAGGACGGGGCTGGAAACACCATATATTTT. Translating it yields CASKDGAGNTIYF.

At least ten counts were recorded for this clonotype. The junction departs from germline at one end; a sequencing error may be responsible. The chain links TRBV7-7 to TRBJ1-2; D is unresolved. Germline values: CDR1 SSHAT, CDR2 FNYEAQ (reference sequence). This CDR3 is built from 12 residues. CDR3 coding DNA: TGTGCTAGCAGCTCCCGGGGCTATGGCTACACCTTC. Its protein product is CASSSRGYGYTF.

The gene calls are TRBV6-6 and TRBJ2-5; possibly TRBD2 for D (5 bases). The V and J ends lost 4 bases and 11 bases respectively, with 26 bases between them. The CDR3 is 16 residues long. Per germline, CDR1 MNHNY and CDR2 SVGAGI (reference sequence). As DNA, the CDR3 is TGTGCCAGCAGTTCAACCAGCGGACCAGCTTACAATGAGCAGTACTTC. Residues: CASSSTSGPAYNEQYF.

This clonotype has just a few counts. The chain couples TRBV6-1 to TRBJ1-4; TRBD1 is a possible D gene (5 bases). CDR3 length: 13 residues. The germline V gene encodes CDR1 MNHNS and CDR2 SASEGT. Trimming stripped 8 bases from V and 8 bases from J, with 15 bases between. CDR3 nucleotide sequence: TGTGCCAGCTCGGGGGGAGAACAGGAAAAACTGTTTTTT. It is translated as CASSGGEQEKLFF.

A note on this clonotype: Possible read error: a much larger clone is one base away. The CDR3 DNA sequence: TGTGCCAGCAGTTTTGGGATAGCCCTTCTCCTTAGGCAGTTCTTC. Translation gives CASSFGIALLLRQFF. This sequence joins TRBV11-1 and TRBJ2-1; no reliable D call. CDR1 and CDR2 from the germline V gene are SGHAT and FQDESV (reference sequence). V was trimmed by 6 bases and J by 12 bases, leaving 24 bases between them. The CDR3 runs 15 residues.

This clonotype is deemed medium-sized. The chain uses TRBV7-6 and TRBJ2-4; either TRBD1 or TRBD2 may supply D (6 bases each). Germline V gene sequence: CDR1 SGHVS, CDR2 FNYEAQ. Trimming pared 5 bases from V and 13 bases from J, leaving 21 bases between. The CDR3 extends over 14 amino acids. The CDR3 DNA reads as TGTGCCAGCAGCGCGACGAGGAGGGACAATGAGCAGTACTTC. Its translation is CASSATRRDNEQYF.

This clonotype has a handful of counts. This chain connects TRBV7-2 to TRBJ2-4; D might be TRBD2 (7 bases). The CDR3 sequence is 17 residues long. The V gene's germline CDR1 is SGHTA and CDR2 FQGNSA. The germline V and J ends were trimmed by 2 bases and 13 bases, with 27 bases remaining between them. This chain's CDR3 is CASSLKGAMGGANEQYF. The DNA for the CDR3 is TGTGCCAGCAGCTTAAAGGGAGCTATGGGGGGGGCCAATGAGCAGTACTTC.

This clonotype was observed a few times. V is TRBV6-1 and J is TRBJ2-2; 8 bases line up with TRBD1. The CDR3 spans 13 residues. Germline V CDR1 and CDR2: MNHNS, SASEGT. Germline trimming cut 6 bases from V and 3 bases from J; bases unmatched to any gene: 0. CDR3 loop: CASRQGDTGELFF. CDR3 sequence (DNA): TGTGCCAGCAGACAGGGGGACACCGGGGAGCTGTTTTTT.

With respect to this clonotype: This CDR3 fails to terminate in the conserved phenylalanine or tryptophan, so it likely reflects a read error. No DNA is shown, since the ends of the CDR3 on it are uncertain; the CDR3 is the one TCRdb lists. The chain combines TRBV7-2 with TRBJ2-6; TRBD2 is the table's D call, not checked against the DNA. Both ends counted, the CDR3 spans 20 residues. Germline loops: CDR1 SGHTA, CDR2 FQGNSA. The CDR3 protein is CASSLEPLIQLAGFEQFFGP.

This clonotype is medium-sized within its sample. The V call is TRBV11-2, the J call TRBJ2-1; D unresolved. The CDR3 has 15 amino acids. The V gene lost 1 base and the J gene lost 1 base, with 8 bases spanning the gap. Per germline, CDR1 SGHAT and CDR2 FQNNGV. The CDR3 sequence: CASSLGQVSYNEQFF. CDR3 in DNA: TGTGCCAGCAGCTTAGGGCAGGTTTCCTACAATGAGCAGTTCTTC.

This clonotype was picked up a small number of times. The chain is built from TRBV28 and TRBJ2-1, with unresolved D. Germline V gives CDR1 MDHEN, CDR2 SYDVKM. Trimming shortened V by 5 bases and J by 10 bases, and 15 bases separated the two germline ends. The CDR3 loop spans 13 amino acids. The CDR3: CASSIFGYYEQFF. The DNA of the CDR3 is TGTGCCAGCAGTATCTTTGGGTACTACGAGCAGTTCTTC.

The genes are TRBV27 and TRBJ2-1; D gene uncertain. Trimming removed 3 bases from V and 10 bases from J, with 16 bases in between. CDR3 length: 14 residues. Germline CDR1 MNHEY, CDR2 SMNVEV (reference sequence). The chain's CDR3 is CASSLSFLSYEQFF. DNA for the CDR3: TGTGCCAGCAGTTTGTCGTTTCTGTCCTACGAGCAGTTCTTC.

By sample fraction, this clonotype is medium-sized. The chain uses TRBV7-2 and TRBJ2-1; 8 positions agree with TRBD2. The ends lost 1 base at V and 4 bases at J; junction bases unmatched: 3. Germline V CDR1 and CDR2: SGHTA, FQGNSA. This CDR3 contains 15 residues. The CDR3 nucleotides read TGTGCCAGCAGCTTAGGGCGGGAGGTATACAATGAGCAGTTCTTC. Its protein is CASSLGREVYNEQFF.

For this clonotype: With a much larger clone just one base away, this may be a read error. V is TRBV11-1 and J is TRBJ2-1; 8 bases are shared with TRBD2. Germline CDR1 and CDR2: SGHAT and FQDESV (reference sequence). V lost 5 bases and J lost 10; bases outside the gene matches: 10. CDR3 length: 14 amino acids. The CDR3 loop reads CASSRTSRTYEQFF. The CDR3 nucleotides are TGTGCCAGCAGCCGGACTAGCAGAACCTACGAGCAGTTCTTC. The variable domain in full, completed from reference TRBV11-1 and TRBJ2-1, reads EAEVAQSPRYKITEKSQAVAFWCDPISGHATLYWYRQILGQGPELLVQFQDESVVDDSQLPKDRFSAERLKGVDSTLKIQPAELGDSAMYLCASSRTSRTYEQFFGPGTRLTVL.

Judged by abundance, this clonotype is medium-sized. The chain recombines TRBV10-1 with TRBJ2-1, with D maybe TRBD1 (5 bases). Germline CDR1 and CDR2: WNHNN and SYGVQD (reference sequence). V was clipped by 2 bases and J by 10 bases, with 12 bases between them. The CDR3 is 13 residues long. This chain's CDR3 is CASSEGHSYEQFF. In DNA form, the CDR3 reads TGCGCCAGCAGTGAGGGACACTCCTACGAGCAGTTCTTC.

There are a few counts of this clonotype. The chain couples TRBV10-1 to TRBJ2-1; TRBD2 agrees at 8 bases. Per germline, CDR1 WNHNN and CDR2 SYGVQD (reference sequence). The length of the CDR3 is 14 residues. With 3 bases clipped from V and 6 bases from J, the junction kept 4 bases outside the gene matches. The CDR3 protein is CASSEEGLGNEQFF. CDR3 nucleotides: TGCGCCAGCAGTGAAGAGGGACTAGGCAATGAGCAGTTCTTC.

This clonotype is termed medium-sized. This sequence joins TRBV6-1 and TRBJ2-1, with D possibly matching TRBD2 (7 bases). Judging by the DNA end, TRBJ2-7 fits better; the J call may be wrong. This CDR3 contains 16 residues. Germline V gene lookup returns CDR1 MNHNS and CDR2 SASEGT. This CDR3 is CASTPPGGSGSREQYF. The CDR3 bases are TGTGCCAGCACCCCTCCGGGGGGCAGTGGGTCTCGCGAGCAGTACTTC.